Sequencing of this TCR beta chain was carried out in a study of control samples from healthy donors and cancer patients. The table came from immunoSEQ multiplex PCR; TCRdb's copy has only in-frame clones and leaves some out. The table records 130,000 or so clones, about 90% of them present only once. Trimming took 1 base from V and 5 from J; bases not matched to a gene: 9. The germline gives CDR1 LNHDA, CDR2 SQIVND (reference sequence). CDR3 size: 16 residues. The J gene is TRBJ2-5, the V gene TRBV19; 8 positions match TRBD1. The sequencing sample was made of blood. This TCR was recovered from a young man in good health. CDR3 DNA: TGTGCCAGTAGTATAGCCCCCAGGGGGCATACTGAGACCCAGTACTTC. Translating it yields CASSIAPRGHTETQYF.